One and the same sample provided the 19 T cell receptor beta chains below, sequenced in a study of cytotoxic CD8 clonotypes in ibrutinib-treated CLL. Profiled with immunoSEQ multiplex PCR; TCRdb holds only in-frame clones, not every one. The data hold almost 45,000 clones, with more than 60% observed a single time. This material consisted of PBMCs, taken after 12 months of ibrutinib treatment. The receptors were sampled from a human donor with chronic lymphocytic leukemia.

This chain links TRBV29-1 with TRBJ2-3; the match to TRBD2 covers 11 bases. With 7 bases clipped from V and 6 bases from J, the junction kept 6 bases outside the gene matches. Germline V gene data show CDR1 as SQVTM and CDR2 as ANQGSEA. The CDR3 spans 13 residues. The CDR3 loop is CSAPLAGVDTQYF. In DNA, the CDR3 is TGCAGCGCACCACTAGCGGGAGTTGATACGCAGTATTTT.

J is TRBJ1-4 and V is TRBV7-9, with D possibly being TRBD1 (6 bases). V lost 1 base to trimming and J lost 8 bases, with 8 bases between them. Germline loops: CDR1 SEHNR, CDR2 FQNEAQ (reference sequence). This CDR3 is 13 amino acids long. The CDR3 coding sequence is TGTGCCAGCAGCTTAGGGGGGCGAGAAAAACTGTTTTTT. Translating gives CASSLGGREKLFF.

The chain is built from TRBV9 and TRBJ2-3; 15 bases agree with TRBD2. J gave up 6 bases and V 4 bases, and 6 bases lay outside the gene matches. Germline lookup yields CDR1 SGDLS and CDR2 YYNGEE. The CDR3 is made up of 16 amino acids. The CDR3 bases are TGTGCCAGCAGCACGGGACTAGCGGGAGGCGGGGATACGCAGTATTTT. It translates to CASSTGLAGGGDTQYF.

The chain employs TRBV5-1 and TRBJ1-1; 12 bases are a match to TRBD1. Germline V gene data show CDR1 as SGHRS and CDR2 as YFSETQ. V lost 3 bases to trimming and J lost 1 base; unmatched junction nucleotides: 10. This CDR3 has 18 residues. The CDR3 DNA follows: TGCGCCAGCAGCTCAAACCCCGGGACAGGGGGCCGGAACACTGAAGCTTTCTTT. Amino acid sequence: CASSSNPGTGGRNTEAFF. The whole variable domain, remainder taken from reference TRBV5-1 and TRBJ1-1, is KAGVTQTPRYLIKTRGQQVTLSCSPISGHRSVSWYQQTPGQGLQFLFEYFSETQRNKGNFPGRFSGRQFSNSRSEMNVSTLELGDSALYLCASSSNPGTGGRNTEAFFGQGTRLTVV.

The chain joins TRBV28 to TRBJ2-1; 10 bases line up with TRBD1. Trimming took 4 bases from V and 1 from J; bases not matched to a gene: 16. The CDR3 extends over 20 amino acids. CDR1 and CDR2 (germline): MDHEN, SYDVKM. CDR3 sequence (DNA): TGTGCCAGCAGTTCCCCCCGGCCCGGGACAGGGGTGAGGTCCTACAATGAGCAGTTCTTC. Translation gives CASSSPRPGTGVRSYNEQFF.

The V call is TRBV28, the J call TRBJ1-5; unclear D gene. The V and J ends lost 1 base and 11 bases respectively, with 9 bases between them. CDR3 length equals 12 residues. The V gene's germline CDR1 is MDHEN and CDR2 SYDVKM. The CDR3 loop reads CASSLLTVSQHF. DNA of the CDR3: TGTGCCAGCAGTTTATTAACAGTTTCCCAGCATTTT.

V and J are TRBV19 and TRBJ1-5, with unresolved D. The CDR3 totals 11 residues. V gave up 5 bases and J gave up 7 bases, with 6 bases separating them. Germline V lookup: CDR1 LNHDA, CDR2 SQIVND (reference sequence). CDR3 region: CASSEGQPQHF. The CDR3, as DNA: TGTGCCAGTAGTGAGGGCCAGCCCCAGCATTTT.

This clone was observed a single time. The V call is TRBV5-1, the J call TRBJ1-2, with D unclear. The CDR3 covers 13 residues. Germline CDR1 is SGHRS and CDR2 is YFSETQ. The V end was cut by 4 bases, the J end by 2 bases, with 9 bases between. This CDR3 is CASSASVNYGYTF. CDR3 bases: TGCGCCAGCAGCGCATCGGTGAACTATGGCTACACCTTC.

The chain recombines TRBV2 with TRBJ2-3; 8 bases fit TRBD2. Germline assignment: CDR1 SNHLY and CDR2 FYNNEI. The CDR3 is made up of 15 amino acids. V lost 5 bases and J lost 1; bases outside the gene matches: 5. CDR3 sequence: CASSRELAGTDTQYF. The CDR3 DNA sequence: TGTGCCAGCAGTAGGGAACTAGCGGGCACAGATACGCAGTATTTT.

V gene TRBV6-1 combines with J gene TRBJ1-2; D not certain. The V end was cut by 8 bases, the J end by 0 bases, with 10 bases between. CDR3 size: 13 residues. The germline V gene encodes CDR1 MNHNS and CDR2 SASEGT. In nucleotides, the CDR3 is TGTGCCAGCTCACGTGGGGCTAACTATGGCTACACCTTC. Translating it yields CASSRGANYGYTF.

This chain connects TRBV5-4 to TRBJ1-1; D is possibly TRBD1 (5 bases). Trimming removed 3 bases from V and 0 bases from J, with 15 bases in between. The V gene's germline CDR1 is SGHNT and CDR2 YYREEE (reference sequence). The CDR3 sequence is 16 residues long. The CDR3: CASSSSPTDLNTEAFF. CDR3 DNA sequence: TGTGCCAGCAGCTCAAGCCCGACAGACCTGAACACTGAAGCTTTCTTT.

This sequence joins TRBV14 and TRBJ2-7, with D hard to call. Germline V lookup: CDR1 SGHDN, CDR2 FVKESK. Trimming removed 1 base from V and 3 bases from J, with 13 bases in between. The CDR3 sequence is 15 residues long. CDR3 bases: TGTGCCAGCAGCCAAGGTCTGGGCCAGATCTACGAGCAGTACTTC. Encoded protein: CASSQGLGQIYEQYF.

The V call is TRBV10-3, the J call TRBJ2-2, with 9 bases lining up with TRBD2. Unmatched junction bases numbered 11, after V lost 2 bases and J lost 4 bases. Germline V lookup: CDR1 ENHRY, CDR2 SYGVKD. The CDR3 runs 18 residues. The CDR3 sequence: CAISERDVLAGTTGELFF. The CDR3 DNA sequence: TGTGCCATCAGTGAGAGGGACGTCCTAGCGGGGACCACCGGGGAGCTGTTTTTT.

The genes are TRBV6-5 and TRBJ1-2; D call uncertain. CDR1 MNHEY and CDR2 SVGAGI come from the germline V gene. Trimming cost V 8 bases and J 9 bases, with 13 bases left between them. The CDR3 loop spans 11 amino acids. The CDR3 here is CASLVATRYTF. Here the CDR3 DNA reads TGTGCCAGCTTGGTCGCTACCCGCTACACCTTC.

V gene TRBV11-1 combines with J gene TRBJ1-2; 9 bases map to TRBD1. The CDR3 runs 15 residues. Germline CDR1 and CDR2: SGHAT and FQDESV (reference sequence). V was pared by 5 bases and J by 3 bases, with 7 bases of the junction left unmatched. The CDR3 loop reads CASSEGQGKDYGYTF. The CDR3, as DNA: TGTGCCAGCAGCGAGGGACAGGGCAAAGACTATGGCTACACCTTC.

This clone was counted between two and nine times. The rearrangement links TRBV7-3 to TRBJ2-3, with 7 bases that match TRBD2. Germline V gives CDR1 SGHTA, CDR2 FQGTGA. With 4 bases clipped from V and 0 bases from J, the junction kept 4 bases outside the gene matches. This CDR3 has 15 residues. CDR3 coding DNA: TGTGCCAGCAGCTACTTAGCGGGTAGCACAGATACGCAGTATTTT. Translation: CASSYLAGSTDTQYF.

The chain combines TRBV27 with TRBJ2-2; possibly TRBD1 for D (6 bases). V was clipped by 5 bases and J by 6 bases, with 19 bases between them. Per germline, CDR1 MNHEY and CDR2 SMNVEV (reference sequence). The CDR3 covers 16 residues. The CDR3 sequence: CASSQRQAPSSGELFF. In DNA form, the CDR3 reads TGTGCCAGCAGTCAAAGACAGGCACCCTCGTCCGGGGAGCTGTTTTTT.

This clone was picked up a small number of times. The chain is built from TRBV18 and TRBJ2-2, with 7 bases aligning to TRBD2. Germline CDR1 KGHSH, CDR2 LQKENI. The V gene end was trimmed by 2 bases and the J gene end by 5 bases; junction bases not matched to a gene: 8. The CDR3 runs 16 residues. CDR3 nucleotide sequence: TGTGCCAGCTCACCAAACCCAGCGGGAAAAACCGGGGAGCTGTTTTTT. Its protein product is CASSPNPAGKTGELFF.

The chain couples TRBV4-2 to TRBJ2-7, with TRBD2 matching over 10 bases. The CDR3 totals 15 residues. Germline values: CDR1 LGHNA, CDR2 YNFKEQ. V lost 1 base and J lost 2; bases outside the gene matches: 2. The DNA for the CDR3 is TGTGCCAGCAGCCAAGCGCTAGCGGGAGCCTACGAGCAGTACTTC. It translates to CASSQALAGAYEQYF.